This T cell receptor beta chain comes out of a study of T cells in Graves' hyperthyroidism and ophthalmopathy. Comments on this clonotype: Germline and junction disagree at one end, which may indicate a read error.

CDR3 size: 14 residues. Germline values: CDR1 SEHNR, CDR2 FQNEAQ (reference sequence). The CDR3 regions of TCR beta were amplified from RNA transcripts. First-round RT-PCR targeting the TCR CDR3 was performed with the HTBI primer set. TCRdb reprocessed the multiplex PCR reads with MiXCR, giving one entry per CDR3 protein. Of approximately 870,000 distinct CDR3 sequences listed, 38% are singletons. The sequenced sample consisted of blood. The V call is TRBV7-9, the J call TRBJ2-5; the D gene is possibly TRBD1 (5 bases). This clonotype originated in a man aged 18 to 30 with Graves' hyperthyroidism. CDR3 coding DNA: TGCGCCAGCAGCCAAGATCCAGGGAAAGAGACCCAGTACTTC. Translated, it gives CASSQDPGKETQYF.